This TCR beta chain was captured in a study of T-cell memory formation after mild COVID-19. As for the study in general: The TCR clusters were mostly specific to one donor.

This CDR3 contains 14 residues. Germline V gives CDR1 MNHEY, CDR2 SMNVEV (reference sequence). V dropped 6 bases and J dropped 6; count of bases not matched to a gene: 7. A note on this clonotype: The antigen is unknown.

General study results and limits: Clones shrinking from day 15 to 85 showed even CD4/CD8 mixes; later expanders tilted CD4+. Most CD4+ clones that shrank were in CM and EM, while CD8+ ones turned up in EMRA.

TCRdb re-analysed the 5' RACE reads in MiXCR, keeping a single row per CDR3 protein. The sample has about 430,000 distinct CDR3 sequences, 20% to 25% seen once. The source is an adult woman who had mild COVID-19 (a few samples of this study predate the infection). Cell type and time point are not known. The V call is TRBV27, the J call TRBJ1-1; TRBD1 aligns across 10 bases. The specimen sequenced was PBMCs or a T cell subset sorted from them (not recorded which). CDR3 bases: TGTGCCAGCAGGAGACAGGGGGCGCAGGCTGAAGCTTTCTTT. Amino acid sequence: CASRRQGAQAEAFF.